A single sample is the source of the 16 T cell receptor beta chains below, sequenced in a study of circulating and synovial CD4+ cells in juvenile arthritis. The protocol was immunoSEQ multiplex PCR, while the TCRdb copy is restricted to in-frame clones and leaves out a portion. This table holds more than 30,000 clones, 80% to 95% found once. Material: CD4+ T cells from blood. The receptors here all came from a human donor with juvenile idiopathic arthritis.

This chain links TRBV10-2 with TRBJ2-1; 11 bases map to TRBD2. The CDR3 has 18 residues. Germline CDR1 is WSHSY and CDR2 is SAAADI. Unmatched junction bases numbered 10, after V lost 3 bases and J lost 3 bases. The CDR3 is CASSDSSGRSHIYNEQFF. The CDR3 DNA reads TGCGCCAGCAGTGACTCTAGCGGGAGGTCCCACATCTACAATGAGCAGTTCTTC.

V usage is TRBV19 and J usage is TRBJ1-2, with TRBD1 identical over 9 bases. Trimming removed 3 bases from V and 2 bases from J; junction bases left unmatched: 1. The CDR3 contains 14 residues. Germline V gene sequence: CDR1 LNHDA, CDR2 SQIVND (reference sequence). CDR3 amino acids: CASSMGTGNYGYTF. In nucleotides, the CDR3 is TGTGCCAGTAGTATGGGGACAGGGAACTATGGCTACACCTTC.

V and J are TRBV5-1 and TRBJ2-5; TRBD2 agrees at 13 bases. CDR1 is SGHRS, CDR2 YFSETQ, per germline. The CDR3 runs 17 residues. Unmatched junction bases numbered 11, after V lost 4 bases and J lost 5 bases. Here the CDR3 reads CASSTGTSGKGGETQYF. Written as DNA, the CDR3 is TGCGCCAGCAGCACCGGGACTAGCGGGAAAGGAGGGGAGACCCAGTACTTC.

The V gene is TRBV7-9, the J gene TRBJ1-3, with a tentative D call TRBD1 (6 bases). There are 15 residues in the CDR3. Per germline, CDR1 SEHNR and CDR2 FQNEAQ (reference sequence). Trimming took 1 base from V and 6 from J, leaving 13 bases between them. The CDR3 loop is CASSLGSSGENTIYF. CDR3 nucleotides: TGTGCCAGCAGCTTAGGGAGCTCAGGGGAAAACACCATATATTTT.

The genes are TRBV28 and TRBJ2-5; 9 bases fit TRBD1. The CDR3 extends over 15 amino acids. Germline CDR1 MDHEN, CDR2 SYDVKM. V shed 6 bases, J shed 4 bases, and the junction held 9 bases outside the gene matches. CDR3 in DNA: TGTGCCAGCAGACAGGGGGCATCGCGACGAGAGACCCAGTACTTC. This codes for CASRQGASRRETQYF. Looking up the rest from reference TRBV28 and TRBJ2-5 gives the full variable domain: DVKVTQSSRYLVKRTGEKVFLECVQDMDHENMFWYRQDPGLGLRLIYFSYDVKMKEKGDIPEGYSVSREKKERFSLILESASTNQTSMYLCASRQGASRRETQYFGPGTRLLVL.

The chain carries TRBV5-1 and TRBJ2-7; the match to TRBD1 covers 9 bases. The CDR3 has 14 amino acids. The V and J ends lost 3 bases and 6 bases, in that order; junction bases with no gene match: 7. Looked up from germline, CDR1 is SGHRS and CDR2 is YFSETQ. CDR3 in amino acids: CASSSIQGAGEQYF. In DNA form, the CDR3 reads TGCGCCAGCAGCTCCATACAGGGGGCTGGCGAGCAGTACTTC.

This clone has only a few counts. The CDR3 DNA follows: TGTGCCAGCAGGAGGGGGGGCGCTGGAAACACCATATATTTT. Amino acid sequence: CASRRGGAGNTIYF. V gene TRBV6-1 combines with J gene TRBJ1-3; possibly TRBD1 for D (6 bases). Trimming took 6 bases from V and 2 from J, leaving 11 bases between them. This CDR3 spans 14 amino acids. CDR1 is MNHNS, CDR2 SASEGT, per germline.

The genes are TRBV18 and TRBJ1-3, with D possibly TRBD1 on 5 matching bases. The CDR3 has 17 amino acids. The germline V gene has CDR1 KGHSH and CDR2 LQKENI. V shed 2 bases and J shed 3 bases, with 17 bases lying between them. DNA of the CDR3: TGTGCCAGCTCACCATGGGGCGGCTTCTTCGGTGGAAACACCATATATTTT. This translates into CASSPWGGFFGGNTIYF.

V usage is TRBV11-2 and J usage is TRBJ1-3; D ambiguous. The CDR3 length is 18 residues. Germline V gene lookup returns CDR1 SGHAT and CDR2 FQNNGV. V was shortened by 2 bases and J by 0 bases, with 17 bases between the two germline ends. Here the CDR3 reads CASSLINSQISSGNTIYF. Here the CDR3 DNA reads TGTGCCAGCAGCTTAATCAATAGTCAAATTTCCTCTGGAAACACCATATATTTT.

The chain links TRBV30 to TRBJ1-3; a weak D match, TRBD1 (5 bases). The germline V gene encodes CDR1 GTSNPN and CDR2 SVGIG (reference sequence). V shed 5 bases and J shed 0 bases, with 20 bases lying between them. The CDR3 has 17 amino acids. The CDR3 DNA is TGTGCCTGGGGACACGGTCGGTCCGTCATCTCTGGAAACACCATATATTTT. This sequence encodes CAWGHGRSVISGNTIYF.

The CDR3 DNA reads as TGTGCCAGTAGACCGGGAACGTCCTCTGGAAACACCATATATTTT. Translating it yields CASRPGTSSGNTIYF. The V and J genes are TRBV19 and TRBJ1-3; D ambiguous. This CDR3 is built from 15 residues. Deletions cut 6 bases from V and 0 bases from J, with 12 bases between. Per the germline V gene, CDR1 is LNHDA and CDR2 is SQIVND (reference sequence).

This chain links TRBV30 with TRBJ1-3, with D hard to call. CDR1 and CDR2 (germline): GTSNPN, SVGIG (reference sequence). With 5 bases removed from V and 0 bases from J, the gap between germline ends came to 8 bases. CDR3 length: 13 amino acids. The CDR3 protein is CAWLQFSGNTIYF. CDR3 nucleotides: TGTGCCTGGTTGCAGTTCTCTGGAAACACCATATATTTT.

The V call is TRBV19, the J call TRBJ2-7, with 9 bases identical to TRBD1. The length of the CDR3 is 14 residues. The germline V gene encodes CDR1 LNHDA and CDR2 SQIVND (reference sequence). V gave up 9 bases and J gave up 3 bases; unmatched junction bases: 9. CDR3 DNA: TGTGCCAGCATGGAGGGGACAGGGATCTACGAGCAGTACTTC. This translates into CASMEGTGIYEQYF. Full variable domain (missing parts from reference TRBV19 and TRBJ2-7): DGGITQSPKYLFRKEGQNVTLSCEQNLNHDAMYWYRQDPGQGLRLIYYSQIVNDFQKGDIAEGYSVSREKKESFPLTVTSAQKNPTAFYLCASMEGTGIYEQYFGPGTRLTVT.

The CDR3 reads CASSLLAGGPGEQYF. For the CDR3, the DNA is TGTGCCAGCAGCTTACTGGCGGGAGGGCCCGGCGAGCAGTACTTC. V gene TRBV7-2 combines with J gene TRBJ2-7; 9 bases line up with TRBD2. V trimming: 2 bases; J trimming: 6 bases; junction bases outside the gene matches: 8. Germline V gives CDR1 SGHTA, CDR2 FQGNSA. The CDR3 has 15 amino acids.

The chain combines TRBV30 with TRBJ2-7; 8 nucleotides agree with TRBD2. Germline-derived CDR1 and CDR2 are GTSNPN and SVGIG (reference sequence). V lost 8 bases and J lost 3; bases outside the gene matches: 3. CDR3 length: 11 residues. This CDR3 is CAASGGYEQYF. Here the CDR3 DNA reads TGTGCCGCAAGCGGGGGCTACGAGCAGTACTTC. Filled out from reference TRBV30 and TRBJ2-7, the complete variable domain reads SQTIHQWPATLVQPVGSPLSLECTVEGTSNPNLYWYRQAAGRGLQLLFYSVGIGQISSEVPQNLSASRPQDRQFILSSKKLLLSDSGFYLCAASGGYEQYFGPGTRLTVT.

V is TRBV5-6 and J is TRBJ2-1; 7 nucleotides match TRBD1. The CDR3 is 12 amino acids. The trim removed 2 bases at V and 9 bases at J, leaving 2 bases unmatched. The germline gives CDR1 SGHDT, CDR2 YYEEEE. DNA of the CDR3: TGTGCCAGCAGCTTACAGGGGATTGAGCAGTTCTTC. This codes for CASSLQGIEQFF. Together with reference TRBV5-6 and TRBJ2-1, the CDR3 gives the full variable domain: DAGVTQSPTHLIKTRGQQVTLRCSPKSGHDTVSWYQQALGQGPQFIFQYYEEEERQRGNFPDRFSGHQFPNYSSELNVNALLLGDSALYLCASSLQGIEQFFGPGTRLTVL.